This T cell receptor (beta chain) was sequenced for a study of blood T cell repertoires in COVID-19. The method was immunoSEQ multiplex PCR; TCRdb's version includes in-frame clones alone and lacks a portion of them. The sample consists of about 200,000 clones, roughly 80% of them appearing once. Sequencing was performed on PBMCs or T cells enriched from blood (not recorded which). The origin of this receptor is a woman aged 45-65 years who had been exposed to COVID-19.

This chain's CDR3 is CASTRGTPKNSYNSPLHF. In nucleotides, the CDR3 is TGTGCCAGCACCAGAGGGACTCCCAAGAACTCCTATAATTCACCCCTCCACTTT. The chain uses TRBV7-7 and TRBJ1-6, with D perhaps matching TRBD1 (5 bases). The CDR3 has 18 residues. V lost 7 bases to trimming and J lost 0 bases, with 19 bases between them. The V gene's germline CDR1 is SSHAT and CDR2 FNYEAQ (reference sequence). Filled out from reference TRBV7-7 and TRBJ1-6, the complete variable domain reads GAGVSQSPRYKVTKRGQDVTLRCDPISSHATLYWYQQALGQGPEFLTYFNYEAQPDKSGLPSDRFSAERPEGSISTLTIQRTEQRDSAMYRCASTRGTPKNSYNSPLHFGNGTRLTVT.